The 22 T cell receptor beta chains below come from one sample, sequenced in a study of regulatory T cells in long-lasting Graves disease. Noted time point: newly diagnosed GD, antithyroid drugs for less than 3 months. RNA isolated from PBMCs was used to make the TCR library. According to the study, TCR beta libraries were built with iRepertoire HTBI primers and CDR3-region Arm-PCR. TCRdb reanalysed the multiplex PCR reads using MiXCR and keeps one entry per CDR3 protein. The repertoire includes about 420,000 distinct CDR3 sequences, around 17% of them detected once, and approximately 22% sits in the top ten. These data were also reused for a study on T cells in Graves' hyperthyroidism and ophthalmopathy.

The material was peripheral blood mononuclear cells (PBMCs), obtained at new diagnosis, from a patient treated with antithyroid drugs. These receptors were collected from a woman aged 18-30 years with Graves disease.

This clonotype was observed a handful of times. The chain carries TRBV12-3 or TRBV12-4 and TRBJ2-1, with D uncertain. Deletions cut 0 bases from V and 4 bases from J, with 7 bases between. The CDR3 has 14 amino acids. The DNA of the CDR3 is TGTGCCAGCAGTTTAGCGCCCCTGTACAATGAGCAGTTCTTC. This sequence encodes CASSLAPLYNEQFF.

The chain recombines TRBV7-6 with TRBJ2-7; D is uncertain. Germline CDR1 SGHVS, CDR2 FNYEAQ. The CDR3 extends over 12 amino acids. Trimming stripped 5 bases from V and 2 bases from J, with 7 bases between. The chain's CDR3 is CASSAGPYEQYF. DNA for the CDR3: TGTGCCAGCAGCGCCGGGCCCTACGAGCAGTACTTC.

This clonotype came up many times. For the CDR3, the DNA is TGTGCCAGCAGCGTAGGTTTGGGACAGGGGAACACTGAAGCTTTCTTT. This codes for CASSVGLGQGNTEAFF. The chain carries TRBV9 and TRBJ1-1; 9 nucleotides line up with TRBD1. V shed 0 bases and J 1 base; nucleotides not matched to a gene: 4. Germline CDR1 is SGDLS and CDR2 is YYNGEE. The CDR3 is 16 residues long.

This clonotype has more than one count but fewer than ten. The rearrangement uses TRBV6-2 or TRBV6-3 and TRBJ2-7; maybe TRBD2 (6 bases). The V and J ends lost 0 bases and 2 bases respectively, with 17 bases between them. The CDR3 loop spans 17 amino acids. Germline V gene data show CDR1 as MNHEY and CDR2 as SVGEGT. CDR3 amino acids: CASSYSFSWDSPYEQYF. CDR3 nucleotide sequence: TGTGCCAGCAGTTACTCTTTTTCTTGGGACTCCCCCTACGAGCAGTACTTC.

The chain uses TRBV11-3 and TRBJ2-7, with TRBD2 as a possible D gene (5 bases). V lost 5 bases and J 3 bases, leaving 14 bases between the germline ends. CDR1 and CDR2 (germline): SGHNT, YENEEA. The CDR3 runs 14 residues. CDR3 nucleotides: TGTGCCAGCAGCCCGCCCACTAGTTTCTACGAGCAGTACTTC. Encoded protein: CASSPPTSFYEQYF. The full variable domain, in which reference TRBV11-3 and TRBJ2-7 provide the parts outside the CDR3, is EAGVVQSPRYKIIEKKQPVAFWCNPISGHNTLYWYLQNLGQGPELLIRYENEEAVDDSQLPKDRFSAERLKGVDSTLKIQPAELGDSAVYLCASSPPTSFYEQYFGPGTRLTVT.

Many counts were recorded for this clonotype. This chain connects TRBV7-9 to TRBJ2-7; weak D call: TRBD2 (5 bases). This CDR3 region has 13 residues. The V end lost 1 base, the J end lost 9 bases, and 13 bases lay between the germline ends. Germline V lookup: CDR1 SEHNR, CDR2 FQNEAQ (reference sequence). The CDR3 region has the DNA TGTGCCAGCAGCTTAGATGGGCTAGCAGGGCAGTACTTC. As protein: CASSLDGLAGQYF. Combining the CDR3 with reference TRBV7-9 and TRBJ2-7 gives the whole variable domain DTGVSQNPRHKITKRGQNVTFRCDPISEHNRLYWYRQTLGQGPEFLTYFQNEAQLEKSRLLSDRFSAERPKGSFSTLEIQRTEQGDSAMYLCASSLDGLAGQYFGPGTRLTVT.

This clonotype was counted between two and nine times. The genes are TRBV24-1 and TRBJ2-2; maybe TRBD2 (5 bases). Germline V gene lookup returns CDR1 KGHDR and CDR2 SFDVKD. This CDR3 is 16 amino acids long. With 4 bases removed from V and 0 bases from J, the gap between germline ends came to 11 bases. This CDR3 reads CATSDSSNPNTGELFF. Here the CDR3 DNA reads TGTGCCACCAGTGACTCTAGCAACCCGAACACCGGGGAGCTGTTTTTT.

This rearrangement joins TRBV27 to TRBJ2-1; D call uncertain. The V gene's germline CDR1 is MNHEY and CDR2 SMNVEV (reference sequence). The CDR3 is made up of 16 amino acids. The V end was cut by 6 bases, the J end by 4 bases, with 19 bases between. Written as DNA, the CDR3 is TGTGCCAGCAGCTCCCCGGCGACCCGGAAATACAATGAGCAGTTCTTC. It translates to CASSSPATRKYNEQFF.

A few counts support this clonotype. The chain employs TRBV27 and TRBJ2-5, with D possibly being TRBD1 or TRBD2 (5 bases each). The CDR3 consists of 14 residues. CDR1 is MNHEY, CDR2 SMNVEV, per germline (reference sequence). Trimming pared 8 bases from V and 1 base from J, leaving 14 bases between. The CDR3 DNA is TGTGCCAGCGGGGGACGGTCCTTCCAAGAGACCCAGTACTTC. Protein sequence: CASGGRSFQETQYF.

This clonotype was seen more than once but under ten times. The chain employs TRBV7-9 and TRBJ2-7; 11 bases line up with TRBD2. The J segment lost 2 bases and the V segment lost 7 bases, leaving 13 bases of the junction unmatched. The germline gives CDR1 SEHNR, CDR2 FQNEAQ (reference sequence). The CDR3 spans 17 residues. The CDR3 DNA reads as TGTGCCAGCACCTCAGCTCCGACTAGCGGGGCTCCCTACGAGCAGTACTTC. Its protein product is CASTSAPTSGAPYEQYF. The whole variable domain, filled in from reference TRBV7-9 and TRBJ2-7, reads DTGVSQNPRHKITKRGQNVTFRCDPISEHNRLYWYRQTLGQGPEFLTYFQNEAQLEKSRLLSDRFSAERPKGSFSTLEIQRTEQGDSAMYLCASTSAPTSGAPYEQYFGPGTRLTVT.

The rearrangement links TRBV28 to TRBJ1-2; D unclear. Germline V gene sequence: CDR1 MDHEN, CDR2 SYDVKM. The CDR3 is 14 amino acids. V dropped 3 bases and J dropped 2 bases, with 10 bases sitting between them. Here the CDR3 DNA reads TGTGCCAGCAGTTTCGTCTGGGGAAACTATGGCTACACCTTC. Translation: CASSFVWGNYGYTF.

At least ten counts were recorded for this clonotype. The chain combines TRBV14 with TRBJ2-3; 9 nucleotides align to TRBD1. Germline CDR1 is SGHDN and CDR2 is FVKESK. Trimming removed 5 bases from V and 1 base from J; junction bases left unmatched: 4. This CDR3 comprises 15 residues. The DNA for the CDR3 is TGTGCCAGCAGCTACAGGGGGCTCGGCACAGATACGCAGTATTTT. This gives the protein CASSYRGLGTDTQYF.

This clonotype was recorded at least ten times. The chain's CDR3 is CASSRDRARNQPQHF. The CDR3 DNA reads as TGTGCCAGCAGTAGGGACAGGGCCCGCAATCAGCCCCAGCATTTT. The chain couples TRBV2 to TRBJ1-5, with TRBD1 matching 9 bases. Germline trimming cut 5 bases from V and 2 bases from J; bases unmatched to any gene: 4. Per the germline V gene, CDR1 is SNHLY and CDR2 is FYNNEI. The CDR3 totals 15 residues.

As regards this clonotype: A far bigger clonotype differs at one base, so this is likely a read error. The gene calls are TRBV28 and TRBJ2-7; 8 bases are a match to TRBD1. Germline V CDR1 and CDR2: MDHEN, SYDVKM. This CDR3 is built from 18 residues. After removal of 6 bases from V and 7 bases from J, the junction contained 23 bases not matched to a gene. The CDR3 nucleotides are TGTGCCAGCAGAGGACAGGGCCGCTCTTTTAGCTCCTACAATGAGCAGTACTTC. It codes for CASRGQGRSFSSYNEQYF.

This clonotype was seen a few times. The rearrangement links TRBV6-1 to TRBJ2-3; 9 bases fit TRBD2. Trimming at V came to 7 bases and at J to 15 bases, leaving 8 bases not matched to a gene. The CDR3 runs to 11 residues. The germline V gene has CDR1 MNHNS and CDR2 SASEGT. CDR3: CASTPGTSYYF. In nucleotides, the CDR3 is TGTGCCAGCACCCCCGGGACTAGCTACTATTTT.

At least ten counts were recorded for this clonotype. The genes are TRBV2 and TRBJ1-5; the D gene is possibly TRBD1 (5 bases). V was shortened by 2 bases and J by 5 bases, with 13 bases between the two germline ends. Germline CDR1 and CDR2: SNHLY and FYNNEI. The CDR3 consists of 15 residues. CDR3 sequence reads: CASSELRGMDQPQHF. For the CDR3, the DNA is TGTGCCAGCAGTGAATTGAGGGGAATGGATCAGCCCCAGCATTTT.

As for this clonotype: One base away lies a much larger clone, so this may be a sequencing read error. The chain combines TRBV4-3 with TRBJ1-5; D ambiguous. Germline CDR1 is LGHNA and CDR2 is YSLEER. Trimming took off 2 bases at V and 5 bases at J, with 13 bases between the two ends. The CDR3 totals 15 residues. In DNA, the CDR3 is TGCGCCAGCAGCCAAAGTTTCAGGAGTTATCAGCCCCAGCATTTT. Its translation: CASSQSFRSYQPQHF.

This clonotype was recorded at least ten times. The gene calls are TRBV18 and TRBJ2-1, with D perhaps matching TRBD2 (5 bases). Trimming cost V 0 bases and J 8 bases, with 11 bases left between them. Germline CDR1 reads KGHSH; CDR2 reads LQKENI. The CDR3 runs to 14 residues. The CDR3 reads CASSPPRAIDEQFF. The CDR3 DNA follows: TGTGCCAGCTCACCACCGAGGGCAATAGATGAGCAGTTCTTC.

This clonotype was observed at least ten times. CDR3 amino acids: CSARPVGAGGSNQPQHF. Written as DNA, the CDR3 is TGCAGTGCTAGACCGGTAGGGGCCGGTGGGAGCAATCAGCCCCAGCATTTT. The genes are TRBV20-1 and TRBJ1-5; a possible D gene is TRBD1 (5 bases). Germline V lookup: CDR1 DFQATT, CDR2 SNEGSKA (reference sequence). The CDR3 is made up of 17 amino acids. Trimming took off 2 bases at V and 1 base at J, with 18 bases between the two ends.

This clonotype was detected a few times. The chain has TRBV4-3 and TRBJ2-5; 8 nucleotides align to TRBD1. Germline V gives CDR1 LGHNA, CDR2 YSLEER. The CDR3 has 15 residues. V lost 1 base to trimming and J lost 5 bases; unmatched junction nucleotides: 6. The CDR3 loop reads CASSQGYTGGETQYF. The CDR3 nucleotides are TGCGCCAGCAGCCAAGGATATACAGGGGGTGAGACCCAGTACTTC.

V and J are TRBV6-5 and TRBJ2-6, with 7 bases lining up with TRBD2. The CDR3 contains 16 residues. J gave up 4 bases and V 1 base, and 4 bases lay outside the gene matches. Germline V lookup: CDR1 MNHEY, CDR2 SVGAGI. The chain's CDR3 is CASSYFGGTGANVLTF. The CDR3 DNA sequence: TGTGCCAGCAGTTACTTCGGGGGGACCGGGGCCAACGTCCTGACTTTC.

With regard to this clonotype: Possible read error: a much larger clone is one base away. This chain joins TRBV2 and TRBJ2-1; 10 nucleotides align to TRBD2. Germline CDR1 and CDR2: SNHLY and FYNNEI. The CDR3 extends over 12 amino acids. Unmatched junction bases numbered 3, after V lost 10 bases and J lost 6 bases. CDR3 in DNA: TGTGCCACTAGCGGGAGACGCAATGAGCAGTTCTTC. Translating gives CATSGRRNEQFF.